This T cell receptor (beta chain) comes out of a study of a mutant IDH1 vaccine in newly diagnosed glioma. Study at large: Following radiotherapy alone, or alongside temozolomide cycles, vaccination was started after an interval of 4-6 weeks. Treated patients were around 60% male, approximately 40% female, mean age approximately 42 years.

Germline V gives CDR1 SGHRS, CDR2 YFSETQ. The CDR3 loop spans 15 amino acids. J gave up 1 base and V 6 bases, and 9 bases lay outside the gene matches. The data were produced by immunoSEQ multiplex PCR, yet TCRdb's version contains in-frame clones alone and is incomplete. The top ten hold about 3.2% of the sample, which has under 70,000 clones, around 81% seen once. Details on this clone: Antigen specificity is unknown.

Sample time point: week 5, during vaccination. Every single dose of the vaccine, 300 ug of mutant IDH1 20-mer peptide, came with topical imiquimod. This chain joins TRBV5-1 and TRBJ1-1, with 7 nucleotides matching TRBD1. This clonotype was sampled from a man aged 30-40 years with glioma. Here the sequenced sample was PBMCs, taken from a glioma patient whose treatment included an IDH1 peptide vaccine. In DNA form, the CDR3 reads TGCGCCAGCAATAAAGCCGGGACAGCGAACACTGAAGCTTTCTTT. This gives the protein CASNKAGTANTEAFF. The variable domain in full, with the rest retrieved from reference TRBV5-1 and TRBJ1-1, is KAGVTQTPRYLIKTRGQQVTLSCSPISGHRSVSWYQQTPGQGLQFLFEYFSETQRNKGNFPGRFSGRQFSNSRSEMNVSTLELGDSALYLCASNKAGTANTEAFFGQGTRLTVV.